The 30 T cell receptor beta chains reported below all come from one sample, sequenced in a study of blood T cell repertoires in COVID-19. Only in-frame clones appear in the TCRdb table, and some are missing; sequencing was by immunoSEQ multiplex PCR. The repertoire holds approximately 80,000 clones, around 87% seen once, with around 5.2% in the top ten. The sample comprised peripheral blood. These receptors all stem from a man in his forties with acute or convalescent COVID-19.

The chain combines TRBV6-5 with TRBJ1-1; weak D call: TRBD1 (5 bases). The CDR3 totals 13 residues. The germline CDR1 and CDR2 sequences are MNHEY and SVGAGI. Trimming took off 6 bases at V and 3 bases at J, with 11 bases between the two ends. The CDR3 nucleotides read TGTGCCAGCAGCCGGGACTTGGACACTGAAGCTTTCTTT. This translates into CASSRDLDTEAFF.

This chain joins TRBV7-8 and TRBJ2-7; maybe TRBD1 (6 bases). The CDR3 has 15 residues. Germline V CDR1 and CDR2: SGHVS, FQNEAQ. Trimming took 1 base from V and 0 from J, leaving 10 bases between them. The CDR3 sequence: CASSLGTVDSYEQYF. The CDR3, as DNA: TGTGCCAGCAGCTTAGGGACAGTCGACTCCTACGAGCAGTACTTC.

This chain links TRBV3-1 (or the pseudogene TRBV3-2) with TRBJ2-5, with a possible D match to TRBD2 (7 bases). V lost 1 base, J lost 5 bases, and 14 bases lay in between. Looked up from germline, CDR1 is LGHDT and CDR2 is YNNKEL (reference sequence). CDR3 length equals 15 residues. CDR3 DNA: TGTGCCAGCAGCCAAGTTCGGGGGGCCTGGGAGACCCAGTACTTC. Protein: CASSQVRGAWETQYF.

The chain combines TRBV19 with TRBJ2-7; TRBD1 agrees at 7 bases. Trimming took 7 bases from V and 4 from J; bases not matched to a gene: 1. This CDR3 region has 11 residues. CDR1 LNHDA and CDR2 SQIVND come from the germline V gene (reference sequence). The CDR3 loop reads CASTGGYEQYF. In DNA, the CDR3 is TGTGCCAGTACAGGGGGTTACGAGCAGTACTTC.

The count of this clone is one. V gene TRBV10-3 combines with J gene TRBJ2-2, with 7 bases that match TRBD2. The CDR3 runs 15 residues. CDR1 and CDR2 from the germline V gene are ENHRY and SYGVKD. V lost 6 bases, J lost 6 bases, and 10 bases stayed unmatched. As DNA, the CDR3 is TGTGCCATCAGCAGAGAGCGGGATGGGGCCGGGGAGCTGTTTTTT. As protein: CAISRERDGAGELFF.

This clone was observed once. The chain employs TRBV14 and TRBJ2-7; TRBD2 aligns across 7 bases. The CDR3 runs to 14 residues. Germline values: CDR1 SGHDN, CDR2 FVKESK. With V trimmed by 4 bases and J by 2 bases, 5 bases remained unmatched. CDR3 in amino acids: CASSPQAGTYEQYF. The DNA for the CDR3 is TGTGCCAGCAGCCCCCAAGCGGGAACCTACGAGCAGTACTTC. Full variable domain (outside the CDR3, taken from reference TRBV14 and TRBJ2-7): EAGVTQFPSHSVIEKGQTVTLRCDPISGHDNLYWYRRVMGKEIKFLLHFVKESKQDESGMPNNRFLAERTGGTYSTLKVQPAELEDSGVYFCASSPQAGTYEQYFGPGTRLTVT.

The chain is built from TRBV7-9 and TRBJ1-2; maybe TRBD1 (5 bases). CDR3 size: 13 residues. Germline loops: CDR1 SEHNR, CDR2 FQNEAQ (reference sequence). The ends were cut back, 4 bases at V and 4 bases at J, with 10 bases in the middle. In nucleotides, the CDR3 is TGTGCCAGCAGCTCGAGCGGGACCTATGGCTACACCTTC. This codes for CASSSSGTYGYTF.

The chain joins TRBV18 to TRBJ1-5, with a tentative D call TRBD1 (5 bases). The CDR3 runs to 13 residues. V lost 5 bases to trimming and J lost 5 bases, with 10 bases between them. Per germline, CDR1 KGHSH and CDR2 LQKENI. The CDR3 nucleotides are TGTGCCAGCTCAGCCTCAGGGTATCAGCCCCAGCATTTT. Protein sequence: CASSASGYQPQHF.

This rearrangement joins TRBV4-2 to TRBJ2-7; 8 bases map to TRBD2. The CDR3 covers 19 residues. The junction had 15 bases not matched to a gene; V was cut back by 0 bases and J by 2 bases. Germline-derived CDR1 and CDR2 are LGHNA and YNFKEQ. The CDR3 is CASSQDLSSGADFTYEQYF. CDR3 in DNA: TGTGCCAGCAGCCAAGATTTGAGTAGCGGGGCCGATTTTACCTACGAGCAGTACTTC.

The sample holds one count of this clone. The chain is built from TRBV7-8 and TRBJ2-2, with D unclear. The CDR3 contains 13 residues. Trimming shortened V by 2 bases and J by 4 bases, and 5 bases separated the two germline ends. Per germline, CDR1 SGHVS and CDR2 FQNEAQ. The CDR3 nucleotides read TGTGCCAGCAGCTTAAGAGGCACCGGGGAGCTGTTTTTT. It encodes CASSLRGTGELFF.

The V and J genes are TRBV10-2 and TRBJ2-1; tentative D call: TRBD1 (5 bases). Germline CDR1 and CDR2: WSHSY and SAAADI. V was pared by 6 bases and J by 8 bases, with 14 bases between. This CDR3 has 13 residues. The CDR3 DNA reads as TGCGCCAGCAGGCTTAGCCAGGGCGATGAGCAGTTCTTC. Translated: CASRLSQGDEQFF.

The CDR3 is CASSPSGQGFNEQYF. The CDR3 region has the DNA TGTGCCAGCAGTCCTTCGGGACAGGGGTTCAACGAGCAGTACTTC. The V call is TRBV27, the J call TRBJ2-7; 10 bases match TRBD1. V lost 5 bases to trimming and J lost 5 bases; unmatched junction nucleotides: 9. This CDR3 contains 15 residues. Germline CDR1 is MNHEY and CDR2 is SMNVEV (reference sequence).

The V call is TRBV5-1, the J call TRBJ1-6; TRBD1 aligns across 7 bases. Germline trimming cut 4 bases from V and 7 bases from J; bases unmatched to any gene: 8. The CDR3 runs to 15 residues. From germline, CDR1 is SGHRS and CDR2 YFSETQ. CDR3 in DNA: TGCGCCAGCAGCCCCCGACAGGGTTCCAATTCACCCCTCCACTTT. Translated: CASSPRQGSNSPLHF.

The chain combines TRBV7-9 with TRBJ2-7, with D perhaps TRBD1 (5 bases). V was cut by 5 bases and J by 3 bases, with 8 bases left in between. This CDR3 is 12 amino acids long. Looked up from germline, CDR1 is SEHNR and CDR2 is FQNEAQ (reference sequence). The CDR3 spells CASSKDSYEQYF. The CDR3 DNA follows: TGTGCCAGCAGCAAAGACAGCTACGAGCAGTACTTC.

The rearrangement uses TRBV27 and TRBJ2-1; D not resolved. This CDR3 contains 11 residues. Germline V CDR1 and CDR2: MNHEY, SMNVEV (reference sequence). Between the trimmed V and J ends, which lost 8 bases and 11 bases, there was a span of 13 bases. CDR3 in DNA: TGTGCCAGCTCTTTCATGGCCCAGCAGTTCTTC. Its translation is CASSFMAQQFF.

The gene calls are TRBV3-1 (or the pseudogene TRBV3-2) and TRBJ2-2, with 7 bases lining up with TRBD1. The CDR3 runs 14 residues. From germline, CDR1 is LGHDT and CDR2 YNNKEL (reference sequence). The V segment lost 2 bases and the J segment 6 bases; nucleotides outside the gene matches: 3. CDR3 region: CASSQPTGAGELFF. CDR3 nucleotides: TGTGCCAGCAGCCAACCAACAGGGGCCGGGGAGCTGTTTTTT.

The V call is TRBV14, the J call TRBJ2-5, with D maybe TRBD1 (5 bases). Between the trimmed V and J ends, which lost 0 bases and 5 bases, there was a span of 13 bases. The CDR3 sequence is 15 residues long. CDR1 and CDR2 from the germline V gene are SGHDN and FVKESK. The CDR3 reads CASSQDLFRQETQYF. CDR3 DNA: TGTGCCAGCAGCCAAGATCTATTCAGACAGGAGACCCAGTACTTC.

This chain connects TRBV6-1 to TRBJ2-5; 7 bases are a match to TRBD1. The CDR3 extends over 15 amino acids. J lost 5 bases, V lost 1 base, and 7 bases had no gene match. CDR1 is MNHNS, CDR2 SASEGT, per germline. The CDR3 region is CASSEEARGPETQYF. As DNA, the CDR3 is TGTGCCAGCAGTGAAGAGGCGAGGGGGCCGGAGACCCAGTACTTC.

The rearrangement uses TRBV30 and TRBJ1-4, with 11 bases matching TRBD1. This CDR3 has 14 amino acids. Trimming cost V 0 bases and J 10 bases; bases outside gene matches: 4. Germline CDR1 and CDR2: GTSNPN and SVGIG (reference sequence). The CDR3 bases are TGTGCCTGGAGTGTGGGACAGGGGGAGGGAAAACTGTTTTTT. This gives the protein CAWSVGQGEGKLFF.

This CDR3 is CASSFPSVLGEQYF. The CDR3 DNA reads as TGTGCCAGCAGCTTCCCCAGCGTTCTCGGCGAGCAGTACTTC. The chain links TRBV7-9 to TRBJ2-7; unclear D gene. The CDR3 is 14 residues long. Germline V gene lookup returns CDR1 SEHNR and CDR2 FQNEAQ (reference sequence). The V end was cut by 3 bases, the J end by 6 bases, with 15 bases between.

The J gene is TRBJ2-7, the V gene TRBV29-1; D unclear. The CDR3 sequence is 13 residues long. In germline, CDR1 is SQVTM, CDR2 ANQGSEA. V lost 4 bases to trimming and J lost 7 bases, with 17 bases between them. The CDR3 sequence: CSVVEAPTTEQYF. CDR3 sequence (DNA): TGCAGCGTTGTTGAGGCACCCACTACGGAGCAGTACTTC.

The chain recombines TRBV11-3 with TRBJ1-6; D is perhaps TRBD1 (6 bases). Between the trimmed V and J ends, which lost 5 bases and 5 bases, there was a span of 16 bases. The germline V gene encodes CDR1 SGHNT and CDR2 YENEEA. CDR3 size: 16 residues. The CDR3 DNA reads TGTGCCAGCAGCCCTTACAGGGAGAATAATAATTCACCCCTCCACTTT. This codes for CASSPYRENNNSPLHF.

This clone came up a few times. Within the sample, other DNA sequences also encode this same CDR3. The V call is TRBV7-9, the J call TRBJ2-1; D gene unclear. In germline, CDR1 is SEHNR, CDR2 FQNEAQ (reference sequence). This CDR3 comprises 12 residues. V was clipped by 5 bases and J by 1 base, with 3 bases between them. The CDR3 reads CASSPSYNEQFF. CDR3 in DNA: TGTGCCAGCAGCCCGTCCTACAATGAGCAGTTCTTC.

This sequence joins TRBV9 and TRBJ2-3; 7 bases map to TRBD1. CDR1 SGDLS and CDR2 YYNGEE come from the germline V gene. The CDR3 totals 14 residues. Trimming took 3 bases from V and 5 from J; bases not matched to a gene: 6. This CDR3 is CASSEDRVIDTQYF. For the CDR3, the DNA is TGTGCCAGCAGCGAAGACAGGGTAATAGATACGCAGTATTTT. Full variable domain (remainder filled in from reference TRBV9 and TRBJ2-3): DSGVTQTPKHLITATGQRVTLRCSPRSGDLSVYWYQQSLDQGLQFLIQYYNGEERAKGNILERFSAQQFPDLHSELNLSSLELGDSALYFCASSEDRVIDTQYFGPGTRLTVL.

The table lists this clone with a few counts. J is TRBJ1-5 and V is TRBV3-1 (or the pseudogene TRBV3-2); no clear D gene. V shed 1 base and J shed 6 bases, with 13 bases lying between them. CDR1 is LGHDT and CDR2 is YNNKEL in the germline V gene (reference sequence). CDR3 length equals 15 residues. CDR3 residues: CASSQGPGISQPQHF. DNA for the CDR3: TGTGCCAGCAGCCAAGGACCGGGTATAAGTCAGCCCCAGCATTTT.

This clone came up a few times. The chain uses TRBV9 and TRBJ1-1; 8 bases are a match to TRBD1. Germline lookup yields CDR1 SGDLS and CDR2 YYNGEE. CDR3 length: 14 amino acids. V dropped 0 bases and J dropped 8; count of bases not matched to a gene: 6. The CDR3 is CASSVEAGGTEAFF. CDR3 DNA: TGTGCCAGCAGCGTAGAGGCAGGGGGCACGGAAGCTTTCTTT.

This clone was observed a handful of times. The junction departs from germline at one end; a sequencing error may be responsible. The chain joins TRBV6-5 to TRBJ1-1; TRBD1 might be the D (6 bases). This CDR3 contains 13 residues. The germline CDR1 and CDR2 sequences are MNHEY and SVGAGI. CDR3: CATKKRDNNEAFF. CDR3 DNA: TGTGCCACCAAAAAACGGGACAACAATGAAGCTTTCTTT.

About this clone itself: This CDR3 is also generated by other DNA sequences in the sample. The V gene is TRBV11-3, the J gene TRBJ2-1, with D unresolved. Trimming pared 2 bases from V and 5 bases from J, leaving 4 bases between. This CDR3 is built from 12 residues. The germline gives CDR1 SGHNT, CDR2 YENEEA. In DNA form, the CDR3 reads TGTGCCAGCAGCTTACGGGACAATGAGCAGTTCTTC. It encodes CASSLRDNEQFF. Looking up the rest from reference TRBV11-3 and TRBJ2-1 gives the full variable domain: EAGVVQSPRYKIIEKKQPVAFWCNPISGHNTLYWYLQNLGQGPELLIRYENEEAVDDSQLPKDRFSAERLKGVDSTLKIQPAELGDSAVYLCASSLRDNEQFFGPGTRLTVL.

The chain is built from TRBV7-9 and TRBJ2-3; D may be TRBD1 (6 bases). With 5 bases removed from V and 3 bases from J, the gap between germline ends came to 15 bases. Looked up from germline, CDR1 is SEHNR and CDR2 is FQNEAQ (reference sequence). This CDR3 region has 15 residues. The CDR3 region is CASSASGQTTDTQYF. In DNA, the CDR3 is TGTGCCAGCAGCGCCTCGGGACAAACGACAGATACGCAGTATTTT.

The rearrangement links TRBV2 to TRBJ1-5, with D tentatively TRBD1 (5 bases). The length of the CDR3 is 14 residues. V dropped 3 bases and J dropped 6 bases, with 12 bases sitting between them. Germline V gene lookup returns CDR1 SNHLY and CDR2 FYNNEI. The CDR3 loop is CASSDGGGVQPQHF. The CDR3, as DNA: TGTGCCAGCAGTGACGGGGGAGGGGTTCAGCCCCAGCATTTT.